Shown below are 12 T cell receptor beta chains from a single sample sequenced in a study of cytomegalovirus exposure and HLA in healthy donors. The repertoire was sequenced with immunoSEQ multiplex PCR; TCRdb's copy has only in-frame clones and lacks some. The sample holds a few hundred thousand clones, just over 85% seen once. Sequencing was performed on PBMCs. Receptors originate from a woman younger than 30 in good health and CMV-seronegative.

This clone was counted a few times. This chain uses TRBV18 with TRBJ2-7; perhaps TRBD1 as D (6 bases). V was clipped by 3 bases and J by 0 bases, with 15 bases between them. CDR3 length: 16 residues. CDR1 and CDR2 (germline): KGHSH, LQKENI. CDR3 loop: CASSPDDRTYSYEQYF. Here the CDR3 DNA reads TGTGCCAGCTCACCGGACGACAGGACCTACTCCTACGAGCAGTACTTC.

J is TRBJ2-2 and V is TRBV7-9; D might be TRBD1 (7 bases). V lost 2 bases to trimming and J lost 5 bases, with 18 bases between them. This CDR3 region has 17 residues. Germline values: CDR1 SEHNR, CDR2 FQNEAQ (reference sequence). CDR3 sequence (DNA): TGTGCCAGCAGCTTAACCTCGACAGGGAGGTTGACCGGGGAGCTGTTTTTT. The encoded protein is CASSLTSTGRLTGELFF.

This clone has only a few counts. This sequence joins TRBV28 and TRBJ1-5; D uncertain. The CDR3 covers 14 residues. V was cut by 6 bases and J by 0 bases, with 9 bases left in between. Germline V lookup: CDR1 MDHEN, CDR2 SYDVKM. CDR3 in amino acids: CASRNGHSNQPQHF. For the CDR3, the DNA is TGTGCCAGCAGGAACGGTCATAGCAATCAGCCCCAGCATTTT.

The rearrangement links TRBV2 to TRBJ1-1; perhaps TRBD1 as D (6 bases). V lost 2 bases and J 3 bases, leaving 10 bases between the germline ends. Per the germline V gene, CDR1 is SNHLY and CDR2 is FYNNEI. CDR3 size: 14 residues. The CDR3 nucleotides are TGTGCCAGCAGTGAAATGGGACACTACACTGAAGCTTTCTTT. This codes for CASSEMGHYTEAFF.

This clone was counted only a few times. This chain links TRBV19 with TRBJ2-4; TRBD1 aligns across 9 bases. Germline CDR1 is LNHDA and CDR2 is SQIVND (reference sequence). The CDR3 spans 14 residues. Trimming took 6 bases from V and 3 from J; bases not matched to a gene: 3. CDR3 DNA: TGTGCCAGTAGAATGACAGGGGGCAAAAACATTCAGTACTTC. Its translation is CASRMTGGKNIQYF.

The gene calls are TRBV5-6 and TRBJ2-7; D remains ambiguous. With 4 bases removed from V and 0 bases from J, the gap between germline ends came to 14 bases. The CDR3 loop spans 15 amino acids. CDR1 and CDR2 (germline): SGHDT, YYEEEE. CDR3 DNA sequence: TGTGCCAGCAGCCGCACGCCTTCGAGCTCCTACGAGCAGTACTTC. Its translation: CASSRTPSSSYEQYF. The full variable domain, rest sourced from reference TRBV5-6 and TRBJ2-7, is DAGVTQSPTHLIKTRGQQVTLRCSPKSGHDTVSWYQQALGQGPQFIFQYYEEEERQRGNFPDRFSGHQFPNYSSELNVNALLLGDSALYLCASSRTPSSSYEQYFGPGTRLTVT.

A remark on this clone: The sample has other DNA sequences that encode this CDR3 too. The CDR3 spells CASSPGGSYNEQFF. The CDR3 coding sequence is TGTGCCAGCAGTCCCGGGGGGTCCTACAATGAGCAGTTCTTC. The rearrangement joins TRBV27 to TRBJ2-1; 7 bases match TRBD2. CDR3 size: 14 residues. V was pared by 5 bases and J by 1 base, with 2 bases of the junction left unmatched. Germline CDR1 and CDR2: MNHEY and SMNVEV (reference sequence).

The chain combines TRBV11-2 with TRBJ2-3; no definite D call. The CDR3 sequence is 12 residues long. Trimming left V 3 bases short and J 6 bases short, with 7 bases between. Germline V gives CDR1 SGHAT, CDR2 FQNNGV. This CDR3 is CASSFDEDTQYF. The CDR3 region has the DNA TGTGCCAGCAGCTTTGATGAGGATACGCAGTATTTT.

The chain recombines TRBV28 with TRBJ1-1; tentative D call: TRBD1 (5 bases). Trimming removed 5 bases at V and 5 bases at J, with 9 bases between. This CDR3 contains 12 residues. Germline CDR1 and CDR2: MDHEN and SYDVKM. This chain's CDR3 is CASSRGWTEAFF. The CDR3 region has the DNA TGTGCCAGCAGTAGGGGTTGGACTGAAGCTTTCTTT.

Worth noting for this clone: With a much larger clone just one base away, this may be a read error. This specimen includes other DNA sequences encoding the same CDR3. The chain employs TRBV14 and TRBJ1-2; D might be TRBD1 (5 bases). The CDR3 is made up of 13 amino acids. V lost 1 base, J lost 4 bases, and 7 bases lay in between. The germline V gene encodes CDR1 SGHDN and CDR2 FVKESK. The CDR3 region has the DNA TGTGCCAGCAGCCAAGGGGGCGGCTATGGCTACACCTTC. Its protein product is CASSQGGGYGYTF.

The rearrangement joins TRBV5-1 to TRBJ2-1; D unclear. The germline gives CDR1 SGHRS, CDR2 YFSETQ. The germline V and J ends were trimmed by 0 bases and 10 bases, with 11 bases remaining between them. The length of the CDR3 is 13 residues. CDR3 DNA: TGCGCCAGCAGCTTGGGAGGCGGTATCGAGCAGTTCTTC. Translated: CASSLGGGIEQFF.

The genes are TRBV28 and TRBJ1-2; 10 bases line up with TRBD1. CDR1 is MDHEN, CDR2 SYDVKM, per germline. The ends lost 6 bases at V and 4 bases at J; junction bases unmatched: 11. The CDR3 loop spans 16 amino acids. The chain's CDR3 is CASSLVTGGSLYGYTF. CDR3 DNA: TGTGCCAGCAGCCTTGTGACAGGGGGCAGTCTCTATGGCTACACCTTC.